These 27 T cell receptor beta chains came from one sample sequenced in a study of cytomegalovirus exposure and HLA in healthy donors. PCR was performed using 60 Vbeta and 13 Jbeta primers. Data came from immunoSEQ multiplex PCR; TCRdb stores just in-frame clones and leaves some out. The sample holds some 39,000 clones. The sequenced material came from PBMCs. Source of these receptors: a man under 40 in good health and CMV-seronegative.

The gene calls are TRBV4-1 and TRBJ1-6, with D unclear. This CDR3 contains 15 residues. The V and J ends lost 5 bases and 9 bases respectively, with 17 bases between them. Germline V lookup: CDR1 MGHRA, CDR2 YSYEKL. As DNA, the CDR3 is TGCGCCAGCAGCACGACGAGCCGCTCAGGTTCACCCCTCCACTTT. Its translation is CASSTTSRSGSPLHF.

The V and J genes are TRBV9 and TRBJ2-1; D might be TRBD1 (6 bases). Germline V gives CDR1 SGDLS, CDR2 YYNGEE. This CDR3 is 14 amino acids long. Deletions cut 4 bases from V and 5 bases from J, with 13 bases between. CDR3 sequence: CASSQSGTNNEQFF. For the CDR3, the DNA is TGTGCCAGCAGCCAATCCGGGACAAACAATGAGCAGTTCTTC.

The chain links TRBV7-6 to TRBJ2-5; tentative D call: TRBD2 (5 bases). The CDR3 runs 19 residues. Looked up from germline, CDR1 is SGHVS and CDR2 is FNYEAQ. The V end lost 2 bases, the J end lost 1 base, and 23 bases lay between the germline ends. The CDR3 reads CASSLRMGGLGRGQETQYF. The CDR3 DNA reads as TGTGCCAGCAGCTTAAGGATGGGCGGACTTGGACGAGGCCAAGAGACCCAGTACTTC. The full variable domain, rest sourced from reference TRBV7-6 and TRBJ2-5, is GAGVSQSPRYKVTKRGQDVALRCDPISGHVSLYWYRQALGQGPEFLTYFNYEAQQDKSGLPNDRFSAERPEGSISTLTIQRTEQRDSAMYRCASSLRMGGLGRGQETQYFGPGTRLLVL.

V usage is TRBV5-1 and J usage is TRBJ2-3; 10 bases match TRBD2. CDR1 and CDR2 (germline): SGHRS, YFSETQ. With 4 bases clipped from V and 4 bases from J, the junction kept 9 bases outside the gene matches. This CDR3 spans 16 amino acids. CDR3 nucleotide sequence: TGCGCCAGCAGCCTCCTCGCCAGCGGGGGGGCAGATACGCAGTATTTT. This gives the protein CASSLLASGGADTQYF.

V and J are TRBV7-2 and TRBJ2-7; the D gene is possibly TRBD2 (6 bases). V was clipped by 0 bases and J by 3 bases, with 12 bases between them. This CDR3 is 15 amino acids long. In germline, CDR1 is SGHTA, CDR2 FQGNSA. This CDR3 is CASSLAGGEDYEQYF. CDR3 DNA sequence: TGTGCCAGCAGCTTAGCCGGGGGAGAAGACTACGAGCAGTACTTC.

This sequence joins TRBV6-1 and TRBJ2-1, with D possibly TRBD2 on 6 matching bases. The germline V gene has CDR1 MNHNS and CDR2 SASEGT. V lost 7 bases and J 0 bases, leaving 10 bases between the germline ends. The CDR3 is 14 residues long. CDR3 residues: CASTMTSSYNEQFF. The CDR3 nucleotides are TGTGCCAGCACCATGACTAGCTCCTACAATGAGCAGTTCTTC.

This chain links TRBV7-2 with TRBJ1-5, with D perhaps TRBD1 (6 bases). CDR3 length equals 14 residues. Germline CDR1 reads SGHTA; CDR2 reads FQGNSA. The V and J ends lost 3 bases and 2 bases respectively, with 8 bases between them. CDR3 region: CASSFGQRNQPQHF. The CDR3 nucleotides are TGTGCCAGCAGCTTCGGACAGCGCAATCAGCCCCAGCATTTT.

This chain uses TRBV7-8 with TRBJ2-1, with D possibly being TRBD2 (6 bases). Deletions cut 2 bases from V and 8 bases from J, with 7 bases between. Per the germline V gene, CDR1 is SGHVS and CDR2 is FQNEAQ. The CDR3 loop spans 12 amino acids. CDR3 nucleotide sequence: TGTGCCAGCAGCTTATGGGGGGATGAGCAGTTCTTC. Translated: CASSLWGDEQFF.

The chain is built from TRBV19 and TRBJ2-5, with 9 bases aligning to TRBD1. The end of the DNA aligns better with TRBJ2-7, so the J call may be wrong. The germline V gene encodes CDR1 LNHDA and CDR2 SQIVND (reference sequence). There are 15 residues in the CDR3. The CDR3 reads CASSGPGQGFYEQYF. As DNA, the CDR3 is TGTGCCAGTAGTGGGCCGGGACAGGGTTTCTACGAGCAGTACTTC.

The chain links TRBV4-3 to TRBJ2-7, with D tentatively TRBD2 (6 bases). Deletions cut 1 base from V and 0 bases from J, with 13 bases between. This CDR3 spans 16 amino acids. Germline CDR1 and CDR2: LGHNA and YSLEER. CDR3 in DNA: TGCGCCAGCAGCCAAGGGAGGGGCCCGAGCTCCTACGAGCAGTACTTC. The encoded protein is CASSQGRGPSSYEQYF.

CDR3 sequence: CASSLPKNRDYEQYF. The CDR3 DNA sequence: TGTGCCAGCAGCTTGCCCAAGAACAGGGACTACGAGCAGTACTTC. The rearrangement uses TRBV5-8 and TRBJ2-7; D might be TRBD1 (6 bases). Germline CDR1 SGHTS, CDR2 YDEGEE. V was pared by 1 base and J by 3 bases, with 14 bases between. The CDR3 runs 15 residues. Together with reference TRBV5-8 and TRBJ2-7, the CDR3 gives the full variable domain: EAGVTQSPTHLIKTRGQQATLRCSPISGHTSVYWYQQALGLGLQFLLWYDEGEERNRGNFPPRFSGRQFPNYSSELNVNALELEDSALYLCASSLPKNRDYEQYFGPGTRLTVT.

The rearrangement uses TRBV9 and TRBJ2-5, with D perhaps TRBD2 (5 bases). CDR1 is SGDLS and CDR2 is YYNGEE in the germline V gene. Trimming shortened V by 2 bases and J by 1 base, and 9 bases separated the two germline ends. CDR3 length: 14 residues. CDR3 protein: CASSVGGTQETQYF. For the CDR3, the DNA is TGTGCCAGCAGCGTCGGAGGTACCCAAGAGACCCAGTACTTC.

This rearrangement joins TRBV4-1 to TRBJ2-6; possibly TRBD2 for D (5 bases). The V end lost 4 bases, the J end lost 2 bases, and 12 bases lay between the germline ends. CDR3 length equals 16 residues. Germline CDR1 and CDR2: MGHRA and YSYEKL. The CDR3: CASSLEAGAGANVLTF. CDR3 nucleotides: TGCGCCAGCAGCCTCGAGGCGGGCGCTGGGGCCAACGTCCTGACTTTC.

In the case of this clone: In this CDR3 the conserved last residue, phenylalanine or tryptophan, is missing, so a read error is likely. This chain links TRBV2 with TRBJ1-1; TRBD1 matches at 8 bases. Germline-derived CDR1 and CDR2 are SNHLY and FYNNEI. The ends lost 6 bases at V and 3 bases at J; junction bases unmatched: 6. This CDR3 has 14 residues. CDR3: CASRRDRPYTEAFS. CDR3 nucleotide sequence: TGTGCCAGCAGGAGGGACAGGCCGTACACTGAAGCTTTCTCT.

The CDR3 protein is CASSFGTALNQPQHF. The DNA of the CDR3 is TGCGCCAGCAGCTTTGGGACAGCTCTTAATCAGCCCCAGCATTTT. The chain couples TRBV5-1 to TRBJ1-5, with 7 bases fitting TRBD1. The CDR3 contains 15 residues. Germline CDR1 reads SGHRS; CDR2 reads YFSETQ. The V gene end was trimmed by 2 bases and the J gene end by 4 bases; junction bases not matched to a gene: 6.

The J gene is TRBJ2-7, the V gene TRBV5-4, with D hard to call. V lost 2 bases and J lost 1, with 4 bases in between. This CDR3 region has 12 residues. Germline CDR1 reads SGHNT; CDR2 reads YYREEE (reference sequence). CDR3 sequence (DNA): TGTGCCAGCAGCTTATATTCCTACGAGCAGTACTTC. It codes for CASSLYSYEQYF.

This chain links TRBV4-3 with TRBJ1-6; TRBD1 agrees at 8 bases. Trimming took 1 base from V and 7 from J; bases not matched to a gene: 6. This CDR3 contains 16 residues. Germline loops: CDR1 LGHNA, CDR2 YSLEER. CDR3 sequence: CASSQVTGAPNSPLHF. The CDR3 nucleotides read TGCGCCAGCAGCCAAGTGACAGGGGCCCCGAATTCACCCCTCCACTTT.

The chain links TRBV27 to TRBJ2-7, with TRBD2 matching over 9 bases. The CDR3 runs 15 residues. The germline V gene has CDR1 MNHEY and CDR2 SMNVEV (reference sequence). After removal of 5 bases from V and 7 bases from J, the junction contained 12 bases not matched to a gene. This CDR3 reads CASSNLAGKSAEQYF. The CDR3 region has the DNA TGTGCCAGCAGTAATCTAGCGGGGAAATCCGCGGAGCAGTACTTC.

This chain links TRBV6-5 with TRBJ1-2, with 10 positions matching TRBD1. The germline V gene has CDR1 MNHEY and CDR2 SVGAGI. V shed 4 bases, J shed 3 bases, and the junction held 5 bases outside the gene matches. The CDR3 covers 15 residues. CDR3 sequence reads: CASSSTGQGDYGYTF. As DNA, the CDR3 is TGTGCCAGCAGTTCCACAGGACAGGGGGACTATGGCTACACCTTC.

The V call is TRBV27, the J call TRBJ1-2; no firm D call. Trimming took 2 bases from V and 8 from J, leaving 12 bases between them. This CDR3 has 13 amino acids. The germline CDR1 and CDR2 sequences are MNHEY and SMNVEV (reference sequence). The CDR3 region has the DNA TGTGCCAGCAGTTTAGCAGTCTCGGGGGGCTACACCTTC. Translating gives CASSLAVSGGYTF.

In nucleotides, the CDR3 is TGTGCCAGCAGTATAAGACAGGTCGGGGCCAACGTCCTGACTTTC. Translation gives CASSIRQVGANVLTF. The chain has TRBV7-9 and TRBJ2-6; TRBD1 might be the D (6 bases). Trimming left V 6 bases short and J 4 bases short, with 13 bases between. Germline values: CDR1 SEHNR, CDR2 FQNEAQ (reference sequence). This CDR3 contains 15 residues. The full variable domain, completed using reference TRBV7-9 and TRBJ2-6, is DTGVSQNPRHKITKRGQNVTFRCDPISEHNRLYWYRQTLGQGPEFLTYFQNEAQLEKSRLLSDRFSAERPKGSFSTLEIQRTEQGDSAMYLCASSIRQVGANVLTFGAGSRLTVL.

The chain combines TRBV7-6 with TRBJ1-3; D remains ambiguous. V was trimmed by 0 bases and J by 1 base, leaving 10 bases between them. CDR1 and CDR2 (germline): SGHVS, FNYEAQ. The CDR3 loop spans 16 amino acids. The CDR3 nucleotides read TGTGCCAGCAGCTTAGCCCCCCCGGGATCTGGAAACACCATATATTTT. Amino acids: CASSLAPPGSGNTIYF. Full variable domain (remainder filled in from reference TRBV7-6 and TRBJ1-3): GAGVSQSPRYKVTKRGQDVALRCDPISGHVSLYWYRQALGQGPEFLTYFNYEAQQDKSGLPNDRFSAERPEGSISTLTIQRTEQRDSAMYRCASSLAPPGSGNTIYFGEGSWLTVV.

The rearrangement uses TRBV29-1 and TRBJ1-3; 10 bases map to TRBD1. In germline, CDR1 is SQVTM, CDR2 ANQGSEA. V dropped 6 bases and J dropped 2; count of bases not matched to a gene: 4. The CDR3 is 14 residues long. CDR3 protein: CSVADRGAGNTIYF. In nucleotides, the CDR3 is TGCAGCGTCGCGGACAGGGGGGCTGGAAACACCATATATTTT.

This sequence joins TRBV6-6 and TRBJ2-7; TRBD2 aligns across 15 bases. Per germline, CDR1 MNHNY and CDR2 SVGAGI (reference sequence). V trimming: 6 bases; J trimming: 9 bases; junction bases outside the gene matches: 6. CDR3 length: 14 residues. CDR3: CASSKGLAGGVQYF. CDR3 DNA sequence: TGTGCCAGCAGCAAAGGACTAGCGGGAGGGGTGCAGTACTTC.

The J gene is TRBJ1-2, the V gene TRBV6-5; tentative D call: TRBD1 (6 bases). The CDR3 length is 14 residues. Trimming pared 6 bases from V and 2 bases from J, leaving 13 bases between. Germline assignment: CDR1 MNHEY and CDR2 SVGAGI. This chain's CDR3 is CASSHRDNNYGYTF. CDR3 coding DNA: TGTGCCAGCAGCCATCGGGACAACAACTATGGCTACACCTTC.

DNA for the CDR3: TGTGCCAGCAGCCCACAGGGGCGGCCCTACGAGCAGTACTTC. As protein: CASSPQGRPYEQYF. The chain uses TRBV7-3 and TRBJ2-7, with 7 bases matching TRBD1. Trimming at V came to 5 bases and at J to 2 bases, leaving 6 bases not matched to a gene. The germline V gene has CDR1 SGHTA and CDR2 FQGTGA. The CDR3 is 14 residues long.

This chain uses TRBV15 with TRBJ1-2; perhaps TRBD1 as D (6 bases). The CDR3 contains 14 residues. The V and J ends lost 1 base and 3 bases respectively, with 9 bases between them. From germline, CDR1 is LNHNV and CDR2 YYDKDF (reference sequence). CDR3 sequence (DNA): TGTGCCACCAGCAGAGTTGGGACACACTATGGCTACACCTTC. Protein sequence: CATSRVGTHYGYTF. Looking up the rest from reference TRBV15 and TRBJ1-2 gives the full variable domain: DAMVIQNPRYQVTQFGKPVTLSCSQTLNHNVMYWYQQKSSQAPKLLFHYYDKDFNNEADTPDNFQSRRPNTSFCFLDIRSPGLGDTAMYLCATSRVGTHYGYTFGSGTRLTVV.